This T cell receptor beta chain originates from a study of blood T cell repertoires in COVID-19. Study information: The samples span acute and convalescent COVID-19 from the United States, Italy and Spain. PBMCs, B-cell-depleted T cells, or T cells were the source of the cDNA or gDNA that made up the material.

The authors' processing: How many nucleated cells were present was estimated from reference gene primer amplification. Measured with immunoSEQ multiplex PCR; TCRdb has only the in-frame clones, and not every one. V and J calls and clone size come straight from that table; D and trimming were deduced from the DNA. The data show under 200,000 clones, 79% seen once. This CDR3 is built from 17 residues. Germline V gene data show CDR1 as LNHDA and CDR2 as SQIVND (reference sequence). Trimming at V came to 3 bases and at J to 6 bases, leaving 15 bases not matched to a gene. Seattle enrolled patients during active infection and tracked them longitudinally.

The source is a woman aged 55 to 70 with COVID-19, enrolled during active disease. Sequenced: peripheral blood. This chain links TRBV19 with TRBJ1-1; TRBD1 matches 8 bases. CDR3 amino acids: CASSMSGYRDRRAEAFF. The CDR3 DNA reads TGTGCCAGTAGTATGTCGGGATACCGGGACAGGCGAGCTGAAGCTTTCTTT. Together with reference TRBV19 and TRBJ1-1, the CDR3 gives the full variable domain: DGGITQSPKYLFRKEGQNVTLSCEQNLNHDAMYWYRQDPGQGLRLIYYSQIVNDFQKGDIAEGYSVSREKKESFPLTVTSAQKNPTAFYLCASSMSGYRDRRAEAFFGQGTRLTVV.